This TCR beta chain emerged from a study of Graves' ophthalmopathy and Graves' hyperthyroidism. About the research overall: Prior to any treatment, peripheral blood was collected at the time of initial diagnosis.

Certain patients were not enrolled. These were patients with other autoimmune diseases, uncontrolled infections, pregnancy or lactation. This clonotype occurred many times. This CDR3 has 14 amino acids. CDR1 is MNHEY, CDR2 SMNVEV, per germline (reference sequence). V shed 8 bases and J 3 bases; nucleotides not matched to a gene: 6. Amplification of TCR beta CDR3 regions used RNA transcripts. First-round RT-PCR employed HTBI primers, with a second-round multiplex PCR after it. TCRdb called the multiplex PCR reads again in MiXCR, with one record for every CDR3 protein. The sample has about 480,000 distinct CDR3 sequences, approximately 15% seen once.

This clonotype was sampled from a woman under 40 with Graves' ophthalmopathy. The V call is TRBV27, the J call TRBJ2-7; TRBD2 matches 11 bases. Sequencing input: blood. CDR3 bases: TGTGCCAGCCGTACTAGCGGGGGACTCTACGAGCAGTACTTC. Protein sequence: CASRTSGGLYEQYF.